The 24 T cell receptor beta chains in this list originate from one sample, sequenced in a study of T-cell reconstitution after alpha-beta-depleted transplantation in children. Construction of the TCRbeta library involved unique molecular identifiers. TCRdb reanalysed the PCR reads using MiXCR and keeps one entry per CDR3 protein. The table shows 350,000 to 450,000 distinct CDR3 sequences, with roughly 22% occurring only once. This specimen was PBMCs from the stem cell graft donor, taken from the stem cell graft. All receptors derive from a human donor who donated a stem cell graft to a child with acute myeloid leukemia.

This rearrangement joins TRBV5-1 to TRBJ2-5; D might be TRBD1 or TRBD2, each matching 5 bases. Germline V gene data show CDR1 as SGHRS and CDR2 as YFSETQ. This CDR3 comprises 15 residues. Trimming pared 0 bases from V and 1 base from J, leaving 10 bases between. The CDR3, as DNA: TGCGCCAGCAGCTTGGGGGGGACCACCCAAGAGACCCAGTACTTC. This translates into CASSLGGTTQETQYF.

In its sample, this clonotype was seen many times. This chain uses TRBV27 with TRBJ2-1; TRBD2 agrees at 10 bases. The ends lost 5 bases at V and 6 bases at J; junction bases unmatched: 7. Germline CDR1 MNHEY, CDR2 SMNVEV (reference sequence). There are 15 residues in the CDR3. The CDR3 is CASSPGLAFINEQFF. CDR3 coding DNA: TGTGCCAGCAGTCCGGGACTAGCGTTTATCAATGAGCAGTTCTTC.

This clonotype was seen more than once but under ten times. This chain connects TRBV4-3 to TRBJ2-2; D is unclear. Looked up from germline, CDR1 is LGHNA and CDR2 is YSLEER. Trimming cost V 4 bases and J 0 bases, with 9 bases left between them. This CDR3 is 15 amino acids long. The CDR3 loop is CASSLEAANTGELFF. CDR3 bases: TGCGCCAGCAGCCTAGAAGCCGCGAACACCGGGGAGCTGTTTTTT.

The table lists this clonotype with many counts. The rearrangement uses TRBV29-1 and TRBJ2-1; D may be TRBD1 (6 bases). This CDR3 comprises 12 residues. Germline V gene data show CDR1 as SQVTM and CDR2 as ANQGSEA. Trimming cost V 6 bases and J 6 bases, with 12 bases left between them. CDR3 sequence: CSVSQGSNEQFF. The CDR3 DNA follows: TGCAGCGTATCACAGGGTTCCAATGAGCAGTTCTTC.

Of note for this clonotype: The conserved final phenylalanine or tryptophan is absent from the CDR3, which likely points to a read error. No DNA is shown, since the ends of the CDR3 on it are uncertain; the CDR3 is the one TCRdb lists. The V call is TRBV21-1, the J call TRBJ2-1. TRBV21-1 constitutes a pseudogene. The CDR3 has 9 residues if both end residues are counted. This CDR3 is CASSKVRMS.

With regard to this clonotype: A much bigger clone sits one base away, suggesting this may be a read error. The rearrangement uses TRBV20-1 and TRBJ2-1; 8 nucleotides match TRBD2. Germline V gene lookup returns CDR1 DFQATT and CDR2 SNEGSKA (reference sequence). The CDR3 is 16 amino acids. With V trimmed by 0 bases and J by 0 bases, 4 bases remained unmatched. The CDR3 loop is CSARDRGTSSYNEQFF. The CDR3 DNA reads TGCAGTGCTAGAGATCGCGGGACTAGCTCCTACAATGAGCAGTTCTTC.

The table lists this clonotype with many counts. This chain uses TRBV20-1 with TRBJ1-2, with D uncertain. Germline loops: CDR1 DFQATT, CDR2 SNEGSKA (reference sequence). Trimming took off 3 bases at V and 6 bases at J, with 8 bases between the two ends. This CDR3 has 11 residues. The CDR3 sequence: CSARTRHGYTF. CDR3 coding DNA: TGCAGTGCTAGGACACGGCATGGCTACACCTTC.

This clonotype has more than one count but fewer than ten. The CDR3 DNA reads as TGCAGCGTTGGGCCTGTAGCCTACAATGAGCAGTTCTTC. This gives the protein CSVGPVAYNEQFF. The V call is TRBV29-1, the J call TRBJ2-1; D unresolved. V was shortened by 4 bases and J by 2 bases, with 9 bases between the two germline ends. This CDR3 is built from 13 residues. The germline gives CDR1 SQVTM, CDR2 ANQGSEA.

The chain combines TRBV7-2 with TRBJ2-1; 7 positions agree with TRBD1. CDR1 is SGHTA, CDR2 FQGNSA, per germline. There are 15 residues in the CDR3. V lost 5 bases, J lost 12 bases, and 16 bases stayed unmatched. CDR3 amino acids: CASSPSTGFGHGQFF. The CDR3 DNA reads as TGTGCCAGCAGCCCATCGACAGGGTTCGGACACGGGCAGTTCTTC.

This clonotype was detected a few times. CDR3: CASSLGGLLYEQYF. The CDR3 DNA reads as TGTGCCAGCAGTTTAGGAGGGCTCCTCTACGAGCAGTACTTC. The rearrangement joins TRBV12-3 or TRBV12-4 to TRBJ2-7; weak D call: TRBD2 (5 bases). This CDR3 comprises 14 residues. The V end was cut by 1 base, the J end by 3 bases, with 10 bases between.

CDR3 in amino acids: CASSLAVTGSQPQHF. As DNA, the CDR3 is TGTGCCAGCAGCTTAGCTGTGACAGGGTCTCAGCCCCAGCATTTT. This chain joins TRBV7-2 and TRBJ1-5; 7 bases line up with TRBD1. The CDR3 length is 15 residues. Trimming at V came to 0 bases and at J to 6 bases, leaving 5 bases not matched to a gene. Germline-derived CDR1 and CDR2 are SGHTA and FQGNSA.

This clonotype was counted a few times. The rearrangement uses TRBV15 and TRBJ2-3, with 8 bases matching TRBD1. The trim removed 3 bases at V and 3 bases at J, leaving 8 bases unmatched. This CDR3 contains 16 residues. Germline V gene data show CDR1 as LNHNV and CDR2 as YYDKDF (reference sequence). CDR3 sequence (DNA): TGTGCCACCAGCAGGATAACAGGGGGACGAACAGATACGCAGTATTTT. Its translation is CATSRITGGRTDTQYF.

The chain carries TRBV24-1 and TRBJ2-1, with 8 bases identical to TRBD2. Trimming cost V 5 bases and J 9 bases; bases outside gene matches: 5. Per the germline V gene, CDR1 is KGHDR and CDR2 is SFDVKD. This CDR3 region has 13 residues. The CDR3 loop is CATSGGTRAEQFF. DNA for the CDR3: TGTGCCACCAGTGGTGGGACTAGGGCTGAGCAGTTCTTC.

This clonotype came up a few times. V gene TRBV20-1 combines with J gene TRBJ2-3; a possible D gene is TRBD2 (6 bases). CDR3 size: 14 residues. Germline CDR1 is DFQATT and CDR2 is SNEGSKA (reference sequence). V lost 5 bases to trimming and J lost 3 bases, with 15 bases between them. The DNA of the CDR3 is TGCAGTGCTCCCCCCCTCGGGGGTACAGATACGCAGTATTTT. Amino acid sequence: CSAPPLGGTDTQYF.

The chain has TRBV12-3 or TRBV12-4 and TRBJ2-1, with TRBD2 matching 9 bases. The CDR3 is 16 residues long. Trimming cost V 1 base and J 6 bases; bases outside gene matches: 7. CDR3 coding DNA: TGTGCCAGCAGTTTAGTTGGCGGGAGGGCCCTCAATGAGCAGTTCTTC. Encoded protein: CASSLVGGRALNEQFF.

This clonotype was detected only a few times. V and J are TRBV9 and TRBJ2-1, with 13 bases fitting TRBD2. Germline V gene data show CDR1 as SGDLS and CDR2 as YYNGEE. CDR3 size: 19 residues. Trimming removed 4 bases from V and 0 bases from J; junction bases left unmatched: 10. The CDR3 spells CASSHPLAGGASSYNEQFF. The CDR3 nucleotides read TGTGCCAGCAGCCACCCACTAGCGGGAGGGGCTAGCTCCTACAATGAGCAGTTCTTC. Combining the CDR3 with reference TRBV9 and TRBJ2-1 gives the whole variable domain DSGVTQTPKHLITATGQRVTLRCSPRSGDLSVYWYQQSLDQGLQFLIQYYNGEERAKGNILERFSAQQFPDLHSELNLSSLELGDSALYFCASSHPLAGGASSYNEQFFGPGTRLTVL.

The chain is built from TRBV4-1 and TRBJ2-7; 8 nucleotides agree with TRBD2. CDR1 and CDR2 from the germline V gene are MGHRA and YSYEKL. J was trimmed by 5 bases and V by 3 bases; bases with no gene match: 6. The CDR3 runs to 14 residues. CDR3 nucleotides: TGCGCCAGCAGCCAGGTCAGCGGGAGCGACGAGCAGTACTTC. This encodes CASSQVSGSDEQYF.

The rearrangement joins TRBV4-3 to TRBJ1-2; TRBD1 agrees at 9 bases. The germline V gene encodes CDR1 LGHNA and CDR2 YSLEER. The CDR3 contains 16 residues. Germline trimming cut 0 bases from V and 6 bases from J; bases unmatched to any gene: 8. This CDR3 is CASSQEWRDRADGYTF. CDR3 in DNA: TGCGCCAGCAGCCAAGAATGGAGGGACAGGGCGGATGGCTACACCTTC.

This clonotype showed up just a few times. The chain's CDR3 is CASSKALDRGDEPYEQYF. CDR3 coding DNA: TGTGCCAGCAGCAAAGCGCTCGACAGGGGAGATGAACCCTACGAGCAGTACTTC. The chain carries TRBV21-1 and TRBJ2-7; the D call TRBD1 from the table was never checked on the DNA. TRBV21-1 is described as a pseudogene. This CDR3 is built from 18 residues.

This clonotype was recorded a few times. CDR3 sequence reads: CASSTLGTEAEAFF. The CDR3, as DNA: TGCGCCAGCAGCACCCTTGGGACAGAAGCTGAAGCTTTCTTT. The V call is TRBV5-1, the J call TRBJ1-1, with 7 bases matching TRBD1. Per the germline V gene, CDR1 is SGHRS and CDR2 is YFSETQ. The CDR3 has 14 amino acids. V shed 4 bases, J shed 6 bases, and the junction held 9 bases outside the gene matches.

This clonotype turned up a few times. The chain employs TRBV12-3 or TRBV12-4 and TRBJ2-1, with D perhaps assigned TRBD1 or TRBD2 (5 bases each). The CDR3 totals 13 residues. Trimming cost V 8 bases and J 9 bases, with 17 bases left between them. The CDR3 DNA reads as TGTGCCAGCGTCCAAGGGGCGGGTGGTGAGCAGTTCTTC. Translating gives CASVQGAGGEQFF.

There are many counts of this clonotype. V is TRBV5-1 and J is TRBJ2-1; 12 bases are shared with TRBD2. This CDR3 comprises 15 residues. In germline, CDR1 is SGHRS, CDR2 YFSETQ. Losses at the gene ends were 4 bases for V and 4 bases for J; bases not matched to a gene: 3. CDR3 sequence: CASSTTSGGYNEQFF. The CDR3 DNA sequence: TGCGCCAGCAGCACCACTAGCGGGGGGTACAATGAGCAGTTCTTC.

A few counts support this clonotype. V gene TRBV10-3 combines with J gene TRBJ2-1, with D possibly being TRBD1 or TRBD2 (5 bases each). Trimming removed 4 bases at V and 0 bases at J, with 7 bases between. Looked up from germline, CDR1 is ENHRY and CDR2 is SYGVKD. The CDR3 runs to 14 residues. This CDR3 is CAISGGSSYNEQFF. As DNA, the CDR3 is TGTGCCATCAGTGGGGGGAGCTCCTACAATGAGCAGTTCTTC.

This clonotype came up a few times. V and J are TRBV5-1 and TRBJ2-3; no clear D. V dropped 0 bases and J dropped 0 bases, with 5 bases sitting between them. The CDR3 consists of 14 residues. CDR1 is SGHRS and CDR2 is YFSETQ in the germline V gene. The DNA of the CDR3 is TGCGCCAGCAGCTTGGAAGGGAGCACAGATACGCAGTATTTT. It encodes CASSLEGSTDTQYF. Full variable domain (remainder filled in from reference TRBV5-1 and TRBJ2-3): KAGVTQTPRYLIKTRGQQVTLSCSPISGHRSVSWYQQTPGQGLQFLFEYFSETQRNKGNFPGRFSGRQFSNSRSEMNVSTLELGDSALYLCASSLEGSTDTQYFGPGTRLTVL.